This TCR beta chain was captured in a study of shared clonotypes between healthy human individuals. Study-level points and caveats: A generally larger estimated richness was seen in naive subsets than in memory subsets. The naive CD4 repertoires of a handful of donors were compared, and roughly 5.1% of clonotypes were shared. Clonotypes which were not shared had lower generation probabilities than clonotypes that all four donors shared.

Terminally differentiated effector memory CD45RA+ cells were excluded by CCR7 positive selection of CD45RO-negative cells. Libraries were prepared by immunoSEQ multiplex PCR; TCRdb keeps only in-frame clonotypes and omits some of them. The data show 550,000 to 750,000 clones, less than 97% seen once. Turning to this clone: Its antigen is still unknown.

With 1 base removed from V and 4 bases from J, the gap between germline ends came to 8 bases. Germline V gene lookup returns CDR1 SEHNR and CDR2 FQNEAQ (reference sequence). CDR3 length: 14 amino acids. The sequence was obtained from a woman aged 25 to 45 in good health. The sample taken for sequencing was naive CD8+ T cells sorted from blood. This rearrangement joins TRBV7-9 to TRBJ1-3; TRBD1 is a possible D gene (5 bases). The CDR3, as DNA: TGTGCCAGCAGCTTAGACAGGAGCGGAAACACCATATATTTT. Encoded protein: CASSLDRSGNTIYF.